Listed here is a single T cell receptor beta chain. The antigen remains undetermined. Antigen-specific CD4+ T cells expanded by the ViraFEST assay with viral peptide pools were then sequenced. Subsequent to roughly 9 days of culture, CD4+ T cells were isolated. By PCR, the person was confirmed to have had SARS-CoV-2 infection between March and December 2020. The data belong to a study of vaccination effects on CD4 cells after COVID-19. Germline CDR1 LGHDT, CDR2 YNNKEL (reference sequence). With V trimmed by 4 bases and J by 0 bases, 11 bases remained unmatched. CDR3 length equals 18 residues. Data came from immunoSEQ multiplex PCR; TCRdb stores just in-frame clones and leaves some out. The sample shows fewer than 25,000 clones, roughly three quarters of them seen only once.

The TCR originated in a human donor who had a prior SARS-CoV-2 infection. This chain links TRBV3-1 (or the pseudogene TRBV3-2) with TRBJ2-5; TRBD2 aligns across 10 bases. The source was CD4+ T cells from PBMCs cultured with SARS-CoV-2 spike peptides, collected before COVID-19 vaccination. CDR3 sequence: CASSPLTGAGGNQETQYF. The CDR3 coding sequence is TGTGCCAGCAGCCCCCTCACGGGAGCGGGGGGGAACCAAGAGACCCAGTACTTC.